These T cell receptor beta chains were read from a single sample in a study of T cell responses to AZD1222 COVID-19 vaccine. TCRdb's copy holds only in-frame clones and misses some; the assay was immunoSEQ multiplex PCR. The sample lists 120,000 or so clones; roughly 90% were seen once. Sequenced here: peripheral blood, sampled on day 0 of AZD1222 vaccination. The receptor set was obtained from an adult in good health. CDR3s include the opening cysteine and the closing phenylalanine or tryptophan. Each record gives: clone size, J gene, V gene, D gene, CDR3 DNA, CDR3 protein. The D gene is left open where the match is weak. A clone size is listed for some rows: how often the clone was seen (once, few, many), or a class if it is expanded.

clone size: NA
J gene: TRBJ2-2
V gene: TRBV2
D gene: TRBD2
CDR3 DNA: TGTGCCAGCAGTGGTGAGAGCGGGAGAGGGACAAACACCGGGGAGCTGTTTTTT
CDR3 protein: CASSGESGRGTNTGELFF

clone size: NA
J gene: TRBJ2-7
V gene: TRBV9
D gene: TRBD2
CDR3 DNA: TGTGCCAGCAGCGTAGAAGGGGGAGCGGGAGTGGACGAGCAGTACTTC
CDR3 protein: CASSVEGGAGVDEQYF

clone size: NA
J gene: TRBJ1-4
V gene: TRBV5-4
D gene: NA
CDR3 DNA: TGTGCCAGCAGCTTGGGCCGGCAGGGTGAGGAAAAACTGTTTTTT
CDR3 protein: CASSLGRQGEEKLFF

clone size: NA
J gene: TRBJ1-2
V gene: TRBV10-3
D gene: NA
CDR3 DNA: TGTGCCATCAGTGAGTCAACAGGTGGGGATGGCTACACCTTC
CDR3 protein: CAISESTGGDGYTF

clone size: NA
J gene: TRBJ2-7
V gene: TRBV4-3
D gene: NA
CDR3 DNA: TGCGCCAGCAGCCAAGGGGCCTCCGAAGAGCAGTACTTC
CDR3 protein: CASSQGASEEQYF

clone size: NA
J gene: TRBJ1-2
V gene: TRBV30
D gene: TRBD1
CDR3 DNA: TGTGCCTGGACCCTGGACAGGGGGCCGGTCTATGGCTACACCTTC
CDR3 protein: CAWTLDRGPVYGYTF

clone size: NA
J gene: TRBJ1-5
V gene: TRBV7-9
D gene: TRBD1
CDR3 DNA: TGTGCCAGCAGCTTTGGACAGGGGGGTCAGCCCCAGCATTTT
CDR3 protein: CASSFGQGGQPQHF

clone size: once
J gene: TRBJ2-7
V gene: TRBV10-3
D gene: TRBD1
CDR3 DNA: TGTGCCGCAACAGGGGGAATTACCTACGAGCAGTACTTC
CDR3 protein: CAATGGITYEQYF

clone size: once
J gene: TRBJ2-1
V gene: TRBV24-1
D gene: NA
CDR3 DNA: TGTGCCACCAGTGATTTTCCAAACAATGAGCAGTTCTTC
CDR3 protein: CATSDFPNNEQFF

clone size: NA
J gene: TRBJ2-7
V gene: TRBV19
D gene: NA
CDR3 DNA: TGTGCCAGTAGCATAACCTTAAGCTCCTACGAGCAGTACTTC
CDR3 protein: CASSITLSSYEQYF

clone size: NA
J gene: TRBJ2-2
V gene: TRBV7-3
D gene: NA
CDR3 DNA: TGTGCCAGCAGCTTTTCAGTAAACACCGGGGAGCTGTTTTTT
CDR3 protein: CASSFSVNTGELFF

clone size: few
J gene: TRBJ1-3
V gene: TRBV6-1
D gene: NA
CDR3 DNA: TGTGCCAGCAGTGAAGATTTCAGGGAGGGAAACACCATATATTTT
CDR3 protein: CASSEDFREGNTIYF

clone size: once
J gene: TRBJ1-5
V gene: TRBV28
D gene: NA
CDR3 DNA: TGTGCCAGCAGTCAGATCGGTCAGGGGTATAGCAATCAGCCCCAGCATTTT
CDR3 protein: CASSQIGQGYSNQPQHF

clone size: few
J gene: TRBJ1-1
V gene: TRBV6-1
D gene: NA
CDR3 DNA: TGTGCCAGCAGTGAAAGTGAGTCGGGGATTTCTGAAGCTTTCTTT
CDR3 protein: CASSESESGISEAFF

clone size: NA
J gene: TRBJ1-2
V gene: TRBV4-3
D gene: TRBD1
CDR3 DNA: TGCGCCAGCAGCCAAGAGACGCCGGACAGGTATGGCTACACCTTC
CDR3 protein: CASSQETPDRYGYTF

clone size: NA
J gene: TRBJ1-2
V gene: TRBV6-5
D gene: NA
CDR3 DNA: TGTGCCAGCAGGGTGTCGGGGGGCCGTAGGGATGGCTACACCTTC
CDR3 protein: CASRVSGGRRDGYTF

clone size: NA
J gene: TRBJ1-4
V gene: TRBV27
D gene: NA
CDR3 DNA: TGTGCCAGCAGCTGGGGCCGAAATGAAAAACTGTTTTTT
CDR3 protein: CASSWGRNEKLFF

clone size: NA
J gene: TRBJ2-2
V gene: TRBV11-2
D gene: TRBD2
CDR3 DNA: TGTGCCAGCACCCTTAGGGGCGGGAGAGGCACCGGGGAGCTGTTTTTT
CDR3 protein: CASTLRGGRGTGELFF

clone size: NA
J gene: TRBJ1-4
V gene: TRBV5-3
D gene: NA
CDR3 DNA: TGTGCCAGAAGCCCCGTGTGGTGGCAGAACAATGAAAAACTGTTTTTT
CDR3 protein: CARSPVWWQNNEKLFF

clone size: NA
J gene: TRBJ2-1
V gene: TRBV15
D gene: NA
CDR3 DNA: TGTGCCACCAGCAGAGCACAGGAATCCAATGAGCAGTTCTTC
CDR3 protein: CATSRAQESNEQFF

clone size: NA
J gene: TRBJ2-2
V gene: TRBV5-1
D gene: NA
CDR3 DNA: TGCGCCAGCAGCTTGGGCCAGACCACCGGGGAGCTGTTTTTT
CDR3 protein: CASSLGQTTGELFF

clone size: NA
J gene: TRBJ2-1
V gene: TRBV18
D gene: NA
CDR3 DNA: TGTGCCAGCTCACATGCGGCGGGGCCCTTTTACAATGAGCAGTTCTTC
CDR3 protein: CASSHAAGPFYNEQFF

clone size: NA
J gene: TRBJ2-7
V gene: TRBV5-1
D gene: TRBD2
CDR3 DNA: TGCGCCAGCAGCTCGCTAAACCAAGGGGCGGGAGTAACGTACTTC
CDR3 protein: CASSSLNQGAGVTYF

clone size: NA
J gene: TRBJ1-1
V gene: TRBV19
D gene: NA
CDR3 DNA: TGTGCCAGCCACGAACGGCGGCTCACTGAAGCTTTCTTT
CDR3 protein: CASHERRLTEAFF

clone size: NA
J gene: TRBJ1-1
V gene: TRBV9
D gene: NA
CDR3 DNA: TGTGCCAGCAGCCGAGGGGCAGCAGAGAACACTGAAGCTTTCTTT
CDR3 protein: CASSRGAAENTEAFF

clone size: NA
J gene: TRBJ1-5
V gene: TRBV19
D gene: TRBD1
CDR3 DNA: TGTGCCAGTAGTATGAGGGGACACGGACAGGGAGCCGGTCAGCCCCAGCATTTT
CDR3 protein: CASSMRGHGQGAGQPQHF

clone size: NA
J gene: TRBJ1-2
V gene: TRBV19
D gene: NA
CDR3 DNA: TGTGCCAGTAGTATCCGGCAGCGAGGGGCCTATGGCTACACCTTC
CDR3 protein: CASSIRQRGAYGYTF

clone size: NA
J gene: TRBJ1-2
V gene: TRBV28
D gene: NA
CDR3 DNA: TGTGCCAGCAGTTACCGGGACTATGGCTACACCTTC
CDR3 protein: CASSYRDYGYTF

clone size: NA
J gene: TRBJ2-2
V gene: TRBV9
D gene: TRBD2
CDR3 DNA: TGTGCCAGCAGTAGGGGACTAGACAGCACCGGGGAGCTGTTTTTT
CDR3 protein: CASSRGLDSTGELFF

clone size: NA
J gene: TRBJ2-3
V gene: TRBV25-1
D gene: TRBD2
CDR3 DNA: TGTGCCAGCAGTGAATACGGAGCGGGAGGGCCCACAGATACGCAGTATTTT
CDR3 protein: CASSEYGAGGPTDTQYF

clone size: NA
J gene: TRBJ2-6
V gene: TRBV30
D gene: TRBD2
CDR3 DNA: TGTGCCGGGACTGGTAGCGGGGCCATCTCTGGGGCCAACGTCCTGACTTTC
CDR3 protein: CAGTGSGAISGANVLTF

clone size: NA
J gene: TRBJ1-1
V gene: TRBV27
D gene: NA
CDR3 DNA: TGTGCCAGCAGTTTAAACGGGATCTACACTGAAGCTTTCTTT
CDR3 protein: CASSLNGIYTEAFF

clone size: once
J gene: TRBJ1-5
V gene: TRBV6-2/TRBV6-3
D gene: TRBD1
CDR3 DNA: TGTGCCAGCAGTTACTCGCGAACGACAGGGAGCTACAATCAGCCCCAGCATTTT
CDR3 protein: CASSYSRTTGSYNQPQHF

clone size: medium-sized
J gene: TRBJ1-2
V gene: TRBV6-4
D gene: NA
CDR3 DNA: TGTGCCAGCAGCGAAGGGATAGGGGAAGGCTATGGCTACACCTTC
CDR3 protein: CASSEGIGEGYGYTF

clone size: NA
J gene: TRBJ1-5
V gene: TRBV19
D gene: NA
CDR3 DNA: TGTGCCAGTAGTTATACAGGGTTTCAGCCCCAGCATTTT
CDR3 protein: CASSYTGFQPQHF

clone size: NA
J gene: TRBJ1-2
V gene: TRBV5-1
D gene: NA
CDR3 DNA: TGCGCCAGCAGCTTGGGTGCCAAACGGGGCTATGGCTACACCTTC
CDR3 protein: CASSLGAKRGYGYTF

clone size: NA
J gene: TRBJ2-1
V gene: TRBV18
D gene: TRBD2
CDR3 DNA: TGTGCCAGCTCACCAAGGACTAGCGGGAGCCTTCGTAGCTCCTACAATGAGCAGTTCTTC
CDR3 protein: CASSPRTSGSLRSSYNEQFF

clone size: NA
J gene: TRBJ2-7
V gene: TRBV4-1
D gene: TRBD2
CDR3 DNA: TGCGCCAGCAGCCAAGCAGAGACTAGCGGACCCTACGAGCAGTACTTC
CDR3 protein: CASSQAETSGPYEQYF

clone size: NA
J gene: TRBJ1-2
V gene: TRBV13
D gene: NA
CDR3 DNA: TGTGCCAGCAGCTTAGCCAGGGTCGACTATGGCTACACCTTC
CDR3 protein: CASSLARVDYGYTF

clone size: NA
J gene: TRBJ2-1
V gene: TRBV19
D gene: NA
CDR3 DNA: TGTGCCAGTACCTCAAGAAGCGATGAGCAGTTCTTC
CDR3 protein: CASTSRSDEQFF